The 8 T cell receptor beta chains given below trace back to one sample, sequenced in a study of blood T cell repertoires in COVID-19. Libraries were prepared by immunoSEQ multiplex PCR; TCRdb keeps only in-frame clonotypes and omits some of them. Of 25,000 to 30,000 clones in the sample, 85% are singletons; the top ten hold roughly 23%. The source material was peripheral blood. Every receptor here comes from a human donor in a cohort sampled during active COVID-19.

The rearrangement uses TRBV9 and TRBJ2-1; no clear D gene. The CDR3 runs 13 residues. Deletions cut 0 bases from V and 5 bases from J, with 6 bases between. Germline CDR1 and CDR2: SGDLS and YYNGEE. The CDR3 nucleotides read TGTGCCAGCAGCGTAGGTACAGACAATGAGCAGTTCTTC. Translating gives CASSVGTDNEQFF.

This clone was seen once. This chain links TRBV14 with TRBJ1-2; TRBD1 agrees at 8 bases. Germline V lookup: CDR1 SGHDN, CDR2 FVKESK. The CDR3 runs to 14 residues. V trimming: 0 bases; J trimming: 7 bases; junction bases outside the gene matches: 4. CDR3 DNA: TGTGCCAGCAGCCAAGATGTCAGGGGGCCTGGCTACACCTTC. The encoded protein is CASSQDVRGPGYTF.

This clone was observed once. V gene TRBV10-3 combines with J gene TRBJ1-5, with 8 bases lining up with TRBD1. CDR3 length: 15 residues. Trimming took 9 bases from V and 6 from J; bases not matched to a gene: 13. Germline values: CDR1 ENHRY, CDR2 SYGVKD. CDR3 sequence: CAISSTGDLVQPQHF. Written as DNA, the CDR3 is TGTGCCATTTCCTCGACAGGGGATCTCGTTCAGCCCCAGCATTTT.

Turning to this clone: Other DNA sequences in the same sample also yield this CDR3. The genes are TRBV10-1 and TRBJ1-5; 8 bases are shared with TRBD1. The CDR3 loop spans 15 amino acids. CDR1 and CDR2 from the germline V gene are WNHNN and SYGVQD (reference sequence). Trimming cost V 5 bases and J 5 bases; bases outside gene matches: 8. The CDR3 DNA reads TGCGCCAGCAGTTACGGACAGGGACGGGATCAGCCCCAGCATTTT. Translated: CASSYGQGRDQPQHF.

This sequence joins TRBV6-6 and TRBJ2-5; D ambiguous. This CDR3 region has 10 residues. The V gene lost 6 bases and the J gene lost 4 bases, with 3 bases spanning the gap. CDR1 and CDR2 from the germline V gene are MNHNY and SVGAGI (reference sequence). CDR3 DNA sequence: TGTGCCAGCAGCCTAGAGACCCAGTACTTC. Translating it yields CASSLETQYF.

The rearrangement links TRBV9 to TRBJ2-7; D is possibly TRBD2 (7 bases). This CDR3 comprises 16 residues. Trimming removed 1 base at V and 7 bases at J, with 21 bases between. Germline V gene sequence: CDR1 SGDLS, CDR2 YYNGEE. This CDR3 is CASSVTPGTGGSEQYF. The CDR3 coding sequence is TGTGCCAGCAGCGTAACGCCCGGGACGGGGGGCTCGGAGCAGTACTTC.

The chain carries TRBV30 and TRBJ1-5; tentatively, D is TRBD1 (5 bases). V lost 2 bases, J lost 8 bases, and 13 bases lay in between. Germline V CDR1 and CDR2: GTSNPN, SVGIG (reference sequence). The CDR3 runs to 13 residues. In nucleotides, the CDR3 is TGTGCCTGGAGTTTGGGCAGGGCGGAGCCCCAGCATTTT. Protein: CAWSLGRAEPQHF.

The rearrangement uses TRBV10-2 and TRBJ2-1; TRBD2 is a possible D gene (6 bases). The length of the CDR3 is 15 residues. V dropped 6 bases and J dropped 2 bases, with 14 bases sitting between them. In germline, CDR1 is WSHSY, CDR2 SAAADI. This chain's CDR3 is CASSQRANTYNEQFF. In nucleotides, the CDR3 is TGCGCCAGCAGCCAGCGGGCCAACACCTACAATGAGCAGTTCTTC.